The 20 T cell receptor beta chains given below trace back to one sample, sequenced in a study of cytomegalovirus exposure and HLA in healthy donors. Researchers ran the PCR with 60 Vbeta and 13 Jbeta primers. Repertoires were generated with immunoSEQ multiplex PCR, while TCRdb's copy carries only in-frame clones and drops some. Of 140,000 to 150,000 clones in the sample, approximately 80% were seen once. Input material: PBMCs. These receptors originate from a female donor in good health and CMV-seronegative.

The gene calls are TRBV29-1 and TRBJ1-1, with 7 bases matching TRBD1. Germline V CDR1 and CDR2: SQVTM, ANQGSEA. The CDR3 runs to 13 residues. Trimming cost V 0 bases and J 9 bases; bases outside gene matches: 7. CDR3 loop: CSVEDPVGGQAFF. The CDR3 bases are TGCAGCGTTGAAGATCCGGTAGGGGGCCAAGCTTTCTTT.

The chain carries TRBV28 and TRBJ2-3; D remains ambiguous. Trimming left V 5 bases short and J 4 bases short, with 4 bases between. CDR1 and CDR2 (germline): MDHEN, SYDVKM. The length of the CDR3 is 11 residues. The CDR3 nucleotides are TGTGCCAGCAGTCCCTCAGATACGCAGTATTTT. As protein: CASSPSDTQYF.

This clone was detected only once. The V call is TRBV6-1, the J call TRBJ1-2; 8 bases align to TRBD1. This CDR3 has 15 amino acids. Trimming at V came to 5 bases and at J to 4 bases, leaving 9 bases not matched to a gene. The germline V gene encodes CDR1 MNHNS and CDR2 SASEGT. The CDR3 spells CASSSSRGQRYGYTF. The CDR3 nucleotides are TGTGCCAGCAGTTCGAGCAGGGGGCAACGCTATGGCTACACCTTC.

The V call is TRBV13, the J call TRBJ2-7; D may be TRBD2 (5 bases). Germline values: CDR1 PRHDT, CDR2 FYEKMQ (reference sequence). The CDR3 extends over 16 amino acids. Trimming took 1 base from V and 0 from J, leaving 13 bases between them. CDR3 residues: CASSLEGGGSSYEQYF. The CDR3 DNA reads TGTGCCAGCAGCTTAGAAGGAGGTGGGAGCTCCTACGAGCAGTACTTC.

The chain couples TRBV5-6 to TRBJ2-1; 11 nucleotides align to TRBD2. The length of the CDR3 is 16 residues. In germline, CDR1 is SGHDT, CDR2 YYEEEE. V lost 3 bases, J lost 6 bases, and 8 bases stayed unmatched. CDR3 sequence: CASSYASGGPGNEQFF. For the CDR3, the DNA is TGTGCCAGCAGCTACGCTAGCGGGGGGCCGGGCAATGAGCAGTTCTTC.

The genes are TRBV18 and TRBJ2-1, with 14 bases that match TRBD2. The V gene's germline CDR1 is KGHSH and CDR2 LQKENI. This CDR3 is 16 amino acids long. Trimming at V came to 3 bases and at J to 9 bases, leaving 7 bases not matched to a gene. CDR3 residues: CASSPRGLAGGVEQFF. In DNA, the CDR3 is TGTGCCAGCTCACCGCGAGGACTAGCGGGGGGTGTTGAGCAGTTCTTC.

The chain combines TRBV5-3 with TRBJ2-7; the D gene is possibly TRBD2 (8 bases). TRBV5-3 counts as an open reading frame of uncertain function. The CDR3 loop spans 16 amino acids. Trimming shortened V by 5 bases and J by 1 base, and 19 bases separated the two germline ends. CDR3 nucleotide sequence: TGTGCCAGAAGTTTCGGGGGGGACAGAAGGTCCTACGAGCAGTACTTC. Its protein is CARSFGGDRRSYEQYF.

The CDR3 region is CASSRAGIDNSPLHF. The CDR3 DNA sequence: TGTGCCAGCAGCCGGGCGGGTATTGACAATTCACCCCTCCACTTT. V and J are TRBV6-1 and TRBJ1-6, with unresolved D. Trimming took off 6 bases at V and 7 bases at J, with 16 bases between the two ends. The CDR3 consists of 15 residues. CDR1 and CDR2 from the germline V gene are MNHNS and SASEGT.

The chain combines TRBV7-9 with TRBJ2-2; D unresolved. The germline V gene encodes CDR1 SEHNR and CDR2 FQNEAQ (reference sequence). The CDR3 has 14 amino acids. The ends were cut back, 4 bases at V and 8 bases at J, with 14 bases in the middle. The CDR3 reads CASSSELMFGELFF. CDR3 nucleotide sequence: TGTGCCAGCAGCTCCGAGTTGATGTTTGGGGAGCTGTTTTTT. Full variable domain (missing parts from reference TRBV7-9 and TRBJ2-2): DTGVSQNPRHKITKRGQNVTFRCDPISEHNRLYWYRQTLGQGPEFLTYFQNEAQLEKSRLLSDRFSAERPKGSFSTLEIQRTEQGDSAMYLCASSSELMFGELFFGEGSRLTVL.

The CDR3 DNA is TGTGCAAGTCGCCCCAGAGTGGGGACAGGGGAGATCGGCACAGATACGCAGTATTTT. It translates to CASRPRVGTGEIGTDTQYF. The genes are TRBV12-2 and TRBJ2-3; the table gives TRBD1 as D, unverified against the DNA. TRBV12-2 is deemed a pseudogene. The CDR3 is 19 residues long.

This sequence joins TRBV2 and TRBJ2-5, with TRBD1 matching over 8 bases. This CDR3 contains 12 residues. Germline CDR1 SNHLY, CDR2 FYNNEI. CDR3 region: CAIQQGDETQYF. The CDR3 DNA reads TGTGCAATTCAACAGGGGGACGAGACCCAGTACTTC.

CDR3 in amino acids: CASSMLTGRASYEQYF. The CDR3 DNA is TGTGCCAGCAGCATGCTGACAGGAAGGGCGTCCTACGAGCAGTACTTC. This rearrangement joins TRBV13 to TRBJ2-7; TRBD1 might be the D (6 bases). With 5 bases removed from V and 1 base from J, the gap between germline ends came to 18 bases. The CDR3 sequence is 16 residues long. Germline V gives CDR1 PRHDT, CDR2 FYEKMQ (reference sequence).

The chain recombines TRBV30 with TRBJ1-4; 8 nucleotides match TRBD1. CDR3 size: 13 residues. Germline assignment: CDR1 GTSNPN and CDR2 SVGIG (reference sequence). V dropped 4 bases and J dropped 5; count of bases not matched to a gene: 3. The CDR3 DNA reads as TGTGCCTGGACGTACAGGGGGAATGAAAAACTGTTTTTT. Protein sequence: CAWTYRGNEKLFF.

V is TRBV27 and J is TRBJ1-1, with TRBD1 as a possible D gene (6 bases). The CDR3 contains 14 residues. Trimming shortened V by 9 bases and J by 0 bases, and 14 bases separated the two germline ends. Germline CDR1 MNHEY, CDR2 SMNVEV (reference sequence). The CDR3 region is CASRVTGVNTEAFF. The CDR3 bases are TGTGCCAGTCGTGTGACAGGAGTGAACACTGAAGCTTTCTTT.

This chain uses TRBV23-1 with TRBJ2-7, with TRBD2 as a possible D gene (5 bases). TRBV23-1 carries the ORF label, with uncertain function. The ends were cut back, 6 bases at V and 6 bases at J, with 15 bases in the middle. The length of the CDR3 is 13 residues. In DNA form, the CDR3 reads TGCGCCAGCAGCCGGGGTGCGGACGGCGAGCAGTACTTC. It codes for CASSRGADGEQYF.

V gene TRBV28 combines with J gene TRBJ1-2; possibly TRBD1 for D (6 bases). The V and J ends lost 1 base and 6 bases respectively, with 12 bases between them. The CDR3 has 14 amino acids. Germline values: CDR1 MDHEN, CDR2 SYDVKM. The CDR3 DNA follows: TGTGCCAGCAGTTTATTCGGGCAGGGGAATGGCTACACCTTC. Translation: CASSLFGQGNGYTF.

This clone was seen just once. V is TRBV10-3 and J is TRBJ2-1; D possibly corresponds to TRBD2 (5 bases). The CDR3 is 17 residues long. The V and J ends lost 5 bases and 7 bases respectively, with 24 bases between them. Germline V gene data show CDR1 as ENHRY and CDR2 as SYGVKD. The CDR3 sequence is CAISSGGGLSNGNEQFF. The CDR3 region has the DNA TGTGCCATCAGTTCCGGAGGCGGACTTTCGAATGGTAATGAGCAGTTCTTC.

The chain has TRBV18 and TRBJ2-3; 11 bases agree with TRBD1. The CDR3 is made up of 15 amino acids. CDR1 and CDR2 (germline): KGHSH, LQKENI. The J segment lost 5 bases and the V segment lost 3 bases, leaving 4 bases of the junction unmatched. The CDR3 loop is CASSPGQGAIDTQYF. Here the CDR3 DNA reads TGTGCCAGCTCACCCGGACAGGGGGCGATAGATACGCAGTATTTT.

This clone was detected only a few times. The V call is TRBV7-2, the J call TRBJ1-1; the D is unclear. Germline V lookup: CDR1 SGHTA, CDR2 FQGNSA. This CDR3 has 16 residues. Trimming pared 1 base from V and 0 bases from J, leaving 12 bases between. CDR3 DNA: TGTGCCAGCAGCTTAGTGGCAGGTTCCATGAACACTGAAGCTTTCTTT. This encodes CASSLVAGSMNTEAFF.

The chain joins TRBV19 to TRBJ2-3; TRBD2 might be the D (6 bases). CDR3 length equals 13 residues. V gave up 0 bases and J gave up 10 bases, with 11 bases separating them. Germline values: CDR1 LNHDA, CDR2 SQIVND (reference sequence). In DNA, the CDR3 is TGTGCCAGTAGTATAGATCTAGGCGGGGCGCAGTATTTT. This codes for CASSIDLGGAQYF.